The entry that follows covers one TCR beta chain sequence. Its specific antigen is unknown. The sample holds no much larger clone one base away, and base qualities are not on file. This entry comes from a study of cytomegalovirus exposure and HLA in healthy donors (dated by TCRdb to about 2017). For context, the study as a whole: An earlier analysis of approximately 640 of the donors reported 250 to 300 Gb of sequence data and about 100 million unique TCR beta sequences from 150 million to 200 million T cells. A later genetic analysis used genome-wide SNP genotypes for about 55% of the 666 donors, treating that subset as a discovery cohort. HLA typing included class I and class II loci at four-digit resolution. Using immunosequencing, the study profiled T cell repertoires from 666 subjects and related those repertoires to cytomegalovirus serostatus. In an earlier analysis of a few hundred of the donors, high-throughput TCR beta sequencing was used to judge whether each TCR beta V gene segment behaved as functional or pseudogenic. To predict cytomegalovirus infection status, the study combined high-throughput TCR immunosequencing, statistical association of individual TCRs with disease status, and machine learning. The study aimed to test whether signatures of past pathogen exposure could be identified by cataloging public T cell receptors. Donor age, sex, ethnicity and CMV serostatus were compiled alongside the repertoire data. On average, 235,054 unique TCR beta nucleotide sequences were sequenced per donor among some 420 genotyped donors of the cohort, with roughly 18% of those sequences being non-productive. The genetic ancestry cluster associated with self-reported Caucasian donors included over 65% of the roughly 400 genotyped donors. Rather than drawing on any new phenotypic data, the later analysis identified candidate immune exposures from TCR beta sequences and the way those sequences occurred across donors. All discovery cohort repertoires had been generated using a single sequencing platform. An early release covering more than 500 HLA-typed donors comprised about 300 gigabases of sequencing data and roughly 85 million unique TCR sequences. In addition to the first cohort of approximately 670 subjects, a separate validation cohort of around 110 different subjects was used. In a later analysis, previously published TCR beta repertoires from about 640 donors were re-analyzed and high-resolution HLA genotyping was added so that TCR occurrence patterns could be studied. Because of strong linkage in the cohort, roughly five DR-DQ haplotypes were treated as single units for association and clustering. The number of typed donors differed by locus: about 629-630 for A, B, C, DRB1 and DQB1; approximately 520 for DQA1; some 590 for DPA1; and some 450 for DPB1. Overall study outcomes, separate from this receptor: An earlier analysis of approximately 530 of the donors showed that most TCR beta V segments appeared in productive rearrangements either about 90% or about 30% of the time, which broadly matched IMGT annotations. Three of the identified cytomegalovirus-associated TCR beta chains were confirmed in vitro to be specific for cytomegalovirus antigens. The study gave a list of some 150 TCR beta chains associated with cytomegalovirus. At a false discovery rate of 0.05, a later analysis linked 16,951 TCR beta sequences to specific HLA alleles. When HLA alleles, especially DR and DQ, strongly co-occurred, attributing TCR associations to individual alleles was difficult. A cluster of highly shared sequence variants was judged likely to represent a technical artifact of the sequencing pipeline. The only immune exposure information available for the cohort was CMV serostatus. A later analysis reported that several top co-occurrence clusters appeared linked to parvovirus B19, influenza, CMV and Epstein-Barr virus. In both the original and validation cohorts, the classifier was reported to diagnose cytomegalovirus status with high specificity and sensitivity. In a later genetic analysis, a missense DCLRE1C variant was associated with V-gene and J-gene trimming of TCR beta chains, and the association was replicated in an independent cohort. Most TCR sequences were seen in very few donors, while some public TCRs were found in many individuals. In a later analysis, TCR association rates were found to vary across HLA loci, with the most associated TCRs seen for DRB1 alleles and the fewest for HLA-C alleles. Only TCR beta chains were sequenced in this cohort, and the absence of alpha or paired-chain data limited detectable features. Because counts were too low, seventeen rarely observed V segments, including chromosome 9 orphons, were excluded from the earlier analysis of 587 of the donors. In a later analysis, HLA-associated TCR beta chains showed more clonal expansion and lower generation probabilities than non-associated chains that were equally common. In a later analysis, most CMV-associated TCR beta chains were found to appear HLA-restricted, with HLA associations seemingly driven largely by CMV exposure. According to a later genetic analysis, donors in an Asian-associated ancestry cluster had fewer N-insertions in productive TCRs than the approximately 650-donor mean. Roughly uniform sequencing depth across donors was assumed in presence/absence analyses, although this assumption may not hold. Because some donors lacked HLA typing at each locus, the association tests relied only on the typed subset. Linkage disequilibrium might explain the correlated functional status among segregating V segments, but an unknown experimental factor could not be ruled out. A further reported finding was that TCR beta sequences accurately predicted the HLA-A and HLA-B alleles for most subjects in the first cohort. It was suggested by the authors that the approach could potentially be generalized to other disease states and immunological phenotypes. Because the 87-base-pair reads could not distinguish some IMGT-functional V segments, including TRBV6-2 and TRBV6-3, those segments were excluded.

The cohort comprised approximately 700 healthy bone marrow donors. Cohort members were all nominally healthy when sampled, although unrecorded immune exposures were likely present. The donor was CMV seronegative and was included in the group of several hundred seronegative cohort members. Each donor provided a peripheral blood sample, and peripheral blood mononuclear cells were used for TCR beta sequencing. The Qiagen DNeasy Blood Extraction Kit was used to extract genomic DNA from the blood cell samples. Receptors were amplified or captured by the immunoSEQ multiplex PCR assay. For the multiplex PCR, a mixture combining 60 forward primers for TCR Vbeta segments and 13 reverse primers for TCR Jbeta segments was used. A multiplex PCR assay on genomic DNA amplified the CDR3 region of rearranged TCR beta genes. The Illumina HiSeq System was used to sequence the amplified TCR beta libraries as 87-base-pair reads. Processing in the source paper ran as follows. In a later analysis, approximately 74 million unique TCR beta chains were counted across the approximately 670 repertoires, and approximately 11 million of these chains were shared by at least two donors. Raw reads were error-corrected and collapsed into unique sequences with a nearest-neighbor algorithm that merged closely related sequences to remove PCR and sequencing errors. To assign V, D and J gene segments, CDR3 sequences were aligned to IMGT reference sequences. For a sequence to be retained, a match of at least six nucleotides to both a V gene segment and a J gene segment was required. Rearrangements were classified as productive when the CDR3 lacked stop codons and remained in frame with V and J, and all other rearrangements were classified as non-productive. CDR3 was defined according to IMGT convention as the region running from the second conserved V-encoded cysteine to the conserved J-encoded phenylalanine. Sequences without an unambiguous match to a single V gene segment were excluded from the earlier analysis of several hundred of the donors. An earlier analysis of a few hundred of the donors called V segments functional above 56.7% productive rearrangements and segregating when the between-donor standard deviation exceeded 5%. A statistical classification framework was developed to diagnose cytomegalovirus status using the catalog of TCR beta chain sequences. V and J gene assignment, in a later analysis, came from comparing TCR nucleotide sequences with IMGT/GENE-DB human TR gene sequences. A later analysis assigned CDR3 sequences and most-parsimonious VDJ recombination scenarios with the TCRdist pipeline. In a later analysis, each TCR beta chain was defined by its CDR3 amino acid sequence together with its V-gene family, and reads without a unique V-gene family were excluded. As a way to deal with suspected cross-contamination and a sequencing artifact, a later analysis dropped 640 or so nucleotide sequences that were highly shared and had low generation probability. In a later analysis, a clonal expansion index was calculated for each public chain from normalized within-repertoire ranks of inferred template counts. In a later analysis, generation probabilities were computed using a VDJ recombination model fitted to out-of-frame rearrangements, and the results were checked against IGoR. In a later analysis, hypergeometric tests were used to score TCR-TCR, TCR-HLA and TCR-CMV co-occurrence, with a repertoire-size bias correction applied to TCR pairs. A later analysis estimated false discovery rates by permuting HLA or CMV assignments 20 times. In a later analysis, co-occurring TCRs were grouped with DBSCAN, and TCRdist sequence similarity was added when clustering was performed within HLA-allele-positive subsets. For co-occurrence clustering, repertoires with fewer than 30,000 or more than 120,000 public chains were excluded, along with a handful of repertoires with anomalous nucleotide sharing. TCRdb's version of the immuneACCESS table is confined to in-frame rearrangements and falls short of the full clone set. An unresolved V gene accounts for under half of the shortfall where checked; the remainder is of unknown origin. V and J calls and clone size are copied from that table; D and trimming were computed from the DNA. A total of roughly 150,000 clones appear in this sample, around three quarters of them only once. The ten largest account for about 3.4% of the sample.

The V and J ends are trimmed by 6 bases and 0 bases, leaving 15 bases between them. The CDR3 sequence holds 16 residues, the cysteine and phenylalanine included. The read is trimmed to its CDR3 DNA, 48 bases read in frame from base 1. The germline V gene (reference sequence) supplies CDR1 WNHNN and CDR2 SYGVQD. The sequence links TRBV10-1 to TRBJ1-5; the D gene cannot be resolved reliably. The material sequenced was PBMCs. This TCR was recovered from a male donor in good health and CMV-seronegative. Here is the DNA: TGCGCCAGCAGGGTGGTGCGGAGGGATAGCAATCAGCCCCAGCATTTT. It codes for CASRVVRRDSNQPQHF.